This T cell receptor (beta chain) was obtained from a study of blood T cells in healthy people across ages. It was with a sample-barcoded 5' primer and a J-beta primer mix that a second PCR of roughly 7 to 12 cycles was run. TCRdb analysed the 5' RACE reads with MiXCR anew, one entry per CDR3 protein. The sample records more than 900,000 distinct CDR3 sequences, around 25% being singletons. There are 14 residues in the CDR3. Germline V gives CDR1 SQVTM, CDR2 ANQGSEA. In its sample, this clonotype was seen a few times. At one end the junction does not follow the germline gene, possibly because of a read error. The sample was also linked to a second study, of T cells of mothers and their children.

This chain links TRBV29-1 with TRBJ1-4; 7 bases line up with TRBD1. The TCR was taken from a girl under 10 years old in good health. Sequenced: blood. CDR3 nucleotides: TGCAGCGCTTACATTGACAGGGTCGGAGAAAAATTGTTTTTT. Translating gives CSAYIDRVGEKLFF.